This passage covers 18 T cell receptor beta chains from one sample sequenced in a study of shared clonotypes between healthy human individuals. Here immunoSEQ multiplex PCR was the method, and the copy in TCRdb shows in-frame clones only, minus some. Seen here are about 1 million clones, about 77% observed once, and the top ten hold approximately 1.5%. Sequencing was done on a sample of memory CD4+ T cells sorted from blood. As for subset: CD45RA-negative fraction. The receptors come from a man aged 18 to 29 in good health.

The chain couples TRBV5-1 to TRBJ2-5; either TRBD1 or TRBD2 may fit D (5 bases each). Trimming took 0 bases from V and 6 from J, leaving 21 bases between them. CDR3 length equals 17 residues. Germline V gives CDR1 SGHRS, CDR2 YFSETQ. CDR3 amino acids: CASSLELGVTGWQTQYF. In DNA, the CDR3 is TGCGCCAGCAGCTTGGAGTTGGGGGTCACAGGTTGGCAGACCCAGTACTTC.

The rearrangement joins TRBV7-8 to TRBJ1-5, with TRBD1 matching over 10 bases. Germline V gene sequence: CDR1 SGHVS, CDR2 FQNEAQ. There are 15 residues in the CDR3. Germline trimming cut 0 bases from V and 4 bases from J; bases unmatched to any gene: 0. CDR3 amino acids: CASSLAGQGNQPQHF. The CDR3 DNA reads TGTGCCAGCAGCTTAGCGGGACAGGGGAATCAGCCCCAGCATTTT. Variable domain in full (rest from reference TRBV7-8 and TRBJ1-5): GAGVSQSPRYKVAKRGQDVALRCDPISGHVSLFWYQQALGQGPEFLTYFQNEAQLDKSGLPSDRFFAERPEGSVSTLKIQRTQQEDSAVYLCASSLAGQGNQPQHFGDGTRLSIL.

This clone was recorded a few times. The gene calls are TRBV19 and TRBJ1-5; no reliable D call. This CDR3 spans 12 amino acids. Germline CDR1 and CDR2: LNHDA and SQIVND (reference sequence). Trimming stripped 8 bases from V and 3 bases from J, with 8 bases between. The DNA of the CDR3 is TGTGCCAGTCGCCTTAACAATCAGCCCCAGCATTTT. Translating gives CASRLNNQPQHF.

The CDR3 loop is CASSVSTGASYGYTF. CDR3 bases: TGTGCCAGCAGCGTATCGACAGGCGCTAGCTATGGCTACACCTTC. The chain is built from TRBV9 and TRBJ1-2; D possibly corresponds to TRBD1 (6 bases). The ends were cut back, 1 base at V and 4 bases at J, with 14 bases in the middle. This CDR3 is built from 15 residues. Per the germline V gene, CDR1 is SGDLS and CDR2 is YYNGEE.

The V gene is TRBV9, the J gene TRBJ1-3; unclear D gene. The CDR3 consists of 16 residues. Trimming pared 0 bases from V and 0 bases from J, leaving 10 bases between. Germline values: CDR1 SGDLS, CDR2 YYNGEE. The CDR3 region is CASSVGLGGSGNTIYF. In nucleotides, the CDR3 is TGTGCCAGCAGCGTAGGTCTGGGCGGCTCTGGAAACACCATATATTTT. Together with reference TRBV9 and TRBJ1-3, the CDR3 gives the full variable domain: DSGVTQTPKHLITATGQRVTLRCSPRSGDLSVYWYQQSLDQGLQFLIQYYNGEERAKGNILERFSAQQFPDLHSELNLSSLELGDSALYFCASSVGLGGSGNTIYFGEGSWLTVV.

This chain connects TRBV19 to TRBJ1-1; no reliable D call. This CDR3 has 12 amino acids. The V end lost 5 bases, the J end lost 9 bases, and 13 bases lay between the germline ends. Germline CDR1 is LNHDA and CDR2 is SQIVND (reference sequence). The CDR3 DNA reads TGTGCCAGTAGTTCGGACCGGCCGAAAGCTTTCTTT. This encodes CASSSDRPKAFF. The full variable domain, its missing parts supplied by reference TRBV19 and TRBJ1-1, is DGGITQSPKYLFRKEGQNVTLSCEQNLNHDAMYWYRQDPGQGLRLIYYSQIVNDFQKGDIAEGYSVSREKKESFPLTVTSAQKNPTAFYLCASSSDRPKAFFGQGTRLTVV.

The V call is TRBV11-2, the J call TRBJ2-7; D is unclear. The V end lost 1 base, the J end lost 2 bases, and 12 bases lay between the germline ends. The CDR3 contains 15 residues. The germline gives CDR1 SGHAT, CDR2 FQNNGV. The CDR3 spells CASSLGQALAYEQYF. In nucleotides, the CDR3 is TGTGCCAGCAGCTTAGGGCAGGCTCTCGCCTACGAGCAGTACTTC.

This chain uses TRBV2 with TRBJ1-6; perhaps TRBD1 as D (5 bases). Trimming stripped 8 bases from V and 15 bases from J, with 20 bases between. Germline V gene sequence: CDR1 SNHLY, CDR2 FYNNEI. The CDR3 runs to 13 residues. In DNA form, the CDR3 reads TGTGCCAGCTGCTCCCAACCGGGGACTCACCTCCACTTT. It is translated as CASCSQPGTHLHF.

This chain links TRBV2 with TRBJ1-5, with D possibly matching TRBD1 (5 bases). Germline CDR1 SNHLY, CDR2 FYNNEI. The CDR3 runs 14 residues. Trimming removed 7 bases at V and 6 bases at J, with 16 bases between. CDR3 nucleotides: TGTGCCAGCACCGGGTTAATGGGGACTCAGCCCCAGCATTTT. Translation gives CASTGLMGTQPQHF.

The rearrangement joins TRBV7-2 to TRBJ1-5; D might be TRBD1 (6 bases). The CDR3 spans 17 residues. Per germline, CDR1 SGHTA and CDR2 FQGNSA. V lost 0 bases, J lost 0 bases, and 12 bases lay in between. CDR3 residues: CASSLATGTVSNQPQHF. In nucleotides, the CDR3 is TGTGCCAGCAGCTTAGCTACAGGGACTGTTAGCAATCAGCCCCAGCATTTT.

CDR3 in DNA: TGTGCCAGTAGTAGGTTCGCTAGCGGTGCTAATGAGCAGTTCTTC. Protein product: CASSRFASGANEQFF. The V and J genes are TRBV19 and TRBJ2-1, with 7 nucleotides matching TRBD2. The junction had 10 bases not matched to a gene; V was cut back by 4 bases and J by 7 bases. The V gene's germline CDR1 is LNHDA and CDR2 SQIVND (reference sequence). The CDR3 loop spans 15 amino acids.

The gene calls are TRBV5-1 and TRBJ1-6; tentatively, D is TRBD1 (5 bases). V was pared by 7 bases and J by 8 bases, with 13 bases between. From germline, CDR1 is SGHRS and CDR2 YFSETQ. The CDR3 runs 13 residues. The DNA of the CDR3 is TGCGCCAGCGGCAGGGAAACGGATTCACCCCTCCACTTT. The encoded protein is CASGRETDSPLHF.

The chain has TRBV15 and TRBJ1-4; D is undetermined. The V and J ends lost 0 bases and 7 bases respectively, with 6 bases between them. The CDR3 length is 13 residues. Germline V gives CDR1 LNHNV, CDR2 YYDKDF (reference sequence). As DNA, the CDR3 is TGTGCCACCAGCAGAGATATTGGTGAAAAACTGTTTTTT. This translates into CATSRDIGEKLFF. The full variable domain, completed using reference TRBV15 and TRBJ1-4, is DAMVIQNPRYQVTQFGKPVTLSCSQTLNHNVMYWYQQKSSQAPKLLFHYYDKDFNNEADTPDNFQSRRPNTSFCFLDIRSPGLGDTAMYLCATSRDIGEKLFFGSGTQLSVL.

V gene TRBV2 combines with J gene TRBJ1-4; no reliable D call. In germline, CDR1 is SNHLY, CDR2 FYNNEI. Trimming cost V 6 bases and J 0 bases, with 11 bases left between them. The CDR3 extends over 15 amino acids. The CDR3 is CASSANRATNEKLFF. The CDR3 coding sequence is TGTGCCAGCAGCGCTAACAGAGCAACTAATGAAAAACTGTTTTTT.

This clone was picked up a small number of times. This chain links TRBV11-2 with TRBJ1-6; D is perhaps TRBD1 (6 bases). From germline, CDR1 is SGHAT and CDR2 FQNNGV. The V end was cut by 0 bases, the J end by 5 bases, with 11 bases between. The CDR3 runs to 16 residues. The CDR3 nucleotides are TGTGCCAGCAGCTTAGAACAGGGTCTTAATAATTCACCCCTCCACTTT. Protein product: CASSLEQGLNNSPLHF.

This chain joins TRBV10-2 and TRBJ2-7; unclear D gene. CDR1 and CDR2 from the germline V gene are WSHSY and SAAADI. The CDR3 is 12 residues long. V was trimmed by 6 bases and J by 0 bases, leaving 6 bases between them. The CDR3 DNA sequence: TGCGCCAGCAGGACCGCCTCCTACGAGCAGTACTTC. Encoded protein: CASRTASYEQYF.

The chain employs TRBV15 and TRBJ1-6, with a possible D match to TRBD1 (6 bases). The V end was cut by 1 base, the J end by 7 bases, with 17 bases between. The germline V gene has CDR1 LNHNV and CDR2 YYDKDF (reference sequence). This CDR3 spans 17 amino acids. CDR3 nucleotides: TGTGCCACCAGCAGAGGGCTTGGGGGCGCAGGGAATTCACCCCTCCACTTT. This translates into CATSRGLGGAGNSPLHF.

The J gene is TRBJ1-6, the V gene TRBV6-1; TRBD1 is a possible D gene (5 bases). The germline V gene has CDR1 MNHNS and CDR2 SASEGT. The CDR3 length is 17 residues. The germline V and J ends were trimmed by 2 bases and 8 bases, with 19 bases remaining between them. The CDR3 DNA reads TGTGCCAGCAGTGAAATCTACGGGTTAGGGACCCATTCACCCCTCCACTTT. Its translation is CASSEIYGLGTHSPLHF.